This T cell receptor (beta chain) stems from a study of T cell responses to AZD1222 COVID-19 vaccine. Study context: Second-dose timings of about 4 or about 12 weeks were pooled.

Germline CDR1 reads MNHEY; CDR2 reads SMNVEV (reference sequence). The CDR3 is 15 residues long. J lost 8 bases, V lost 4 bases, and 10 bases had no gene match. Study outcomes and limitations: Donors skewed white British and female; clonal diversity was possibly underestimated. Among spike-specific TCRs, nearly half reportedly target unmutated variant regions.

The repertoire was sequenced with immunoSEQ multiplex PCR; TCRdb's copy has only in-frame clones and lacks some. The top ten hold more than 10% of the sample, which has tens of thousands of clones, 80% to 90% seen once. As for this clone: The target antigen is unknown.

Here the sequenced sample was peripheral blood, taken on day 0 of AZD1222 vaccination. The receptor was derived from an adult in good health. This chain uses TRBV27 with TRBJ1-4, with 7 bases identical to TRBD1. The CDR3 protein is CASSSQDRRGEKLFF. CDR3 nucleotides: TGTGCCAGCAGTTCCCAGGACAGGAGGGGGGAAAAACTGTTTTTT.